These 20 T cell receptor beta chains originate from one sample sequenced in a study of T cells after yellow fever vaccination. One entry per CDR3 protein results from TCRdb running MiXCR on the 5' RACE reads. The sample carries around 250,000 distinct CDR3 sequences, less than 8.5% recorded once. The starting material was CD4+ T cells sorted from PBMCs, obtained 15 days after the yellow fever booster vaccination. The receptors come from a man aged 30 to 45 who received the YFV17D yellow fever vaccine.

This clonotype was detected a few times. This chain uses TRBV7-2 with TRBJ1-1; 11 bases are a match to TRBD1. The CDR3 has 12 residues. Germline V gene sequence: CDR1 SGHTA, CDR2 FQGNSA. The V and J ends lost 6 bases and 8 bases, in that order; junction bases with no gene match: 2. The CDR3 DNA sequence: TGTGCCAGCAGTCGGGACAGGGGGGAAGCTTTCTTT. Its translation is CASSRDRGEAFF.

V is TRBV29-1 and J is TRBJ1-1, with D unresolved. Trimming stripped 3 bases from V and 6 bases from J, with 14 bases between. This CDR3 contains 13 residues. Looked up from germline, CDR1 is SQVTM and CDR2 is ANQGSEA. The CDR3 DNA reads TGCAGCGTTGATCTAGACTCGGTTCCTGAAGCTTTCTTT. Amino acids: CSVDLDSVPEAFF.

This clonotype was picked up a small number of times. The rearrangement links TRBV18 to TRBJ1-5; maybe TRBD1 (6 bases). The CDR3 length is 14 residues. V was cut by 5 bases and J by 5 bases, with 13 bases left in between. Germline CDR1 and CDR2: KGHSH and LQKENI. This CDR3 reads CASSLGTKDQPQHF. The CDR3 nucleotides are TGTGCCAGCTCATTGGGGACAAAGGATCAGCCCCAGCATTTT.

This clonotype was found many times. The rearrangement uses TRBV5-6 and TRBJ2-1; TRBD2 agrees at 8 bases. CDR3 length: 14 amino acids. J was trimmed by 7 bases and V by 8 bases; bases with no gene match: 11. The germline V gene encodes CDR1 SGHDT and CDR2 YYEEEE. The CDR3 bases are TGTGCCAGTGACTTGGTAGCGGGAAGGAATGAGCAGTTCTTC. Protein product: CASDLVAGRNEQFF.

This clonotype has just a few counts. The chain employs TRBV10-3 and TRBJ2-7, with 10 nucleotides matching TRBD2. CDR3 length: 14 amino acids. The V gene's germline CDR1 is ENHRY and CDR2 SYGVKD. The ends lost 2 bases at V and 3 bases at J; junction bases unmatched: 1. CDR3 bases: TGTGCCATCAGTGAGACTAGCGGGAACTACGAGCAGTACTTC. It specifies CAISETSGNYEQYF.

This clonotype was recorded at least ten times. The chain combines TRBV29-1 with TRBJ2-3; perhaps TRBD1 as D (5 bases). This CDR3 is 12 amino acids long. The germline gives CDR1 SQVTM, CDR2 ANQGSEA. Deletions cut 4 bases from V and 5 bases from J, with 10 bases between. The CDR3 nucleotides are TGCAGCGTTGCAGGGCCGGGAGATACGCAGTATTTT. Translated, it gives CSVAGPGDTQYF.

The chain uses TRBV7-2 and TRBJ1-1, with D possibly being TRBD1 (6 bases). There are 12 residues in the CDR3. The germline gives CDR1 SGHTA, CDR2 FQGNSA. V was shortened by 1 base and J by 10 bases, with 10 bases between the two germline ends. CDR3 protein: CASSLEGGRAFF. CDR3 DNA: TGTGCCAGCAGCTTAGAAGGGGGTAGAGCTTTCTTT.

This clonotype was observed a handful of times. The chain has TRBV19 and TRBJ2-2; tentative D call: TRBD2 (5 bases). This CDR3 has 12 amino acids. Germline values: CDR1 LNHDA, CDR2 SQIVND (reference sequence). With 10 bases removed from V and 8 bases from J, the gap between germline ends came to 14 bases. The CDR3 DNA reads TGTGCCACCAATTTGGGAGAGGGGGAGCTGTTTTTT. This gives the protein CATNLGEGELFF.

The chain joins TRBV5-1 to TRBJ2-7; a weak D match, TRBD2 (6 bases). V lost 6 bases, J lost 4 bases, and 11 bases lay in between. The length of the CDR3 is 12 residues. The germline gives CDR1 SGHRS, CDR2 YFSETQ. The DNA for the CDR3 is TGCGCCAGCACGGATGGGGGGTACGAGCAGTACTTC. This codes for CASTDGGYEQYF.

This clonotype was found many times. The J gene is TRBJ1-5, the V gene TRBV28, with 7 nucleotides matching TRBD1. CDR1 and CDR2 (germline): MDHEN, SYDVKM. This CDR3 region has 13 residues. The ends lost 6 bases at V and 5 bases at J; junction bases unmatched: 4. The CDR3 loop reads CASRRQGHQPQHF. DNA for the CDR3: TGTGCCAGCAGACGACAGGGCCATCAGCCCCAGCATTTT.

This clonotype occurred a few times. The rearrangement joins TRBV29-1 to TRBJ2-6; possibly TRBD1 for D (5 bases). Trimming took 4 bases from V and 1 from J, leaving 8 bases between them. The CDR3 spans 14 residues. Per the germline V gene, CDR1 is SQVTM and CDR2 is ANQGSEA. The CDR3, as DNA: TGCAGCGTTGCTTCAGGGTCTGGGGCCAACGTCCTGACTTTC. It encodes CSVASGSGANVLTF.

This clonotype was detected a few times. V usage is TRBV20-1 and J usage is TRBJ1-5; possible D gene TRBD1, 5 bases. V lost 6 bases and J lost 2, with 20 bases in between. Looked up from germline, CDR1 is DFQATT and CDR2 is SNEGSKA (reference sequence). The CDR3 sequence is 16 residues long. CDR3 coding DNA: TGCAGTGCCACCAAGCTATGGACAAGGGGCAATCAGCCCCAGCATTTT. Translation: CSATKLWTRGNQPQHF.

The chain recombines TRBV20-1 with TRBJ2-2, with TRBD2 identical over 11 bases. This CDR3 comprises 16 residues. The germline CDR1 and CDR2 sequences are DFQATT and SNEGSKA (reference sequence). Trimming removed 6 bases from V and 0 bases from J; junction bases left unmatched: 6. The CDR3 region is CSAIGTSGTNTGELFF. The DNA for the CDR3 is TGCAGTGCCATTGGGACTAGCGGCACGAACACCGGGGAGCTGTTTTTT.

This rearrangement joins TRBV5-1 to TRBJ1-5; D unclear. The CDR3 consists of 13 residues. The V and J ends lost 3 bases and 9 bases respectively, with 13 bases between them. Germline V gene data show CDR1 as SGHRS and CDR2 as YFSETQ. The CDR3 loop is CASSSDGWAPQHF. In DNA, the CDR3 is TGCGCCAGCAGCTCTGACGGGTGGGCGCCCCAGCATTTT. The complete variable domain, with remaining parts taken from reference TRBV5-1 and TRBJ1-5, reads KAGVTQTPRYLIKTRGQQVTLSCSPISGHRSVSWYQQTPGQGLQFLFEYFSETQRNKGNFPGRFSGRQFSNSRSEMNVSTLELGDSALYLCASSSDGWAPQHFGDGTRLSIL.

This chain links TRBV12-3 or TRBV12-4 with TRBJ1-1; TRBD1 matches 8 bases. With 3 bases clipped from V and 2 bases from J, the junction kept 5 bases outside the gene matches. The length of the CDR3 is 15 residues. The CDR3 spells CASSFHTGGNTEAFF. CDR3 DNA sequence: TGTGCCAGCAGTTTCCACACAGGGGGAAACACTGAAGCTTTCTTT.

This clonotype has at least ten counts. The chain employs TRBV7-2 and TRBJ2-5; TRBD2 aligns across 9 bases. Losses at the gene ends were 0 bases for V and 7 bases for J; bases not matched to a gene: 6. The CDR3 contains 15 residues. Germline lookup yields CDR1 SGHTA and CDR2 FQGNSA. For the CDR3, the DNA is TGTGCCAGCAGCTTAGCCTCTAGCGGGATGGGGACCCAGTACTTC. Its protein is CASSLASSGMGTQYF.

CDR3 DNA sequence: TGTGCCAGCAGCCAAGACAGGTTGGGCTACAATGAGCAGTTCTTC. This sequence encodes CASSQDRLGYNEQFF. The rearrangement joins TRBV4-2 to TRBJ2-1; D ambiguous. V was clipped by 0 bases and J by 3 bases, with 9 bases between them. This CDR3 spans 15 amino acids. Looked up from germline, CDR1 is LGHNA and CDR2 is YNFKEQ.

This clonotype has a handful of counts. The rearrangement joins TRBV29-1 to TRBJ2-5; TRBD2 matches at 7 bases. With V trimmed by 6 bases and J by 5 bases, 15 bases remained unmatched. There are 15 residues in the CDR3. Germline V lookup: CDR1 SQVTM, CDR2 ANQGSEA. The CDR3 loop reads CSVTLWTSPKETQYF. CDR3 bases: TGCAGCGTCACCCTATGGACTAGTCCTAAGGAGACCCAGTACTTC.

This clonotype was observed a handful of times. The V call is TRBV10-3, the J call TRBJ2-7; 8 bases are a match to TRBD1. Germline V gene data show CDR1 as ENHRY and CDR2 as SYGVKD. This CDR3 comprises 15 residues. The V gene end was trimmed by 6 bases and the J gene end by 8 bases; junction bases not matched to a gene: 15. This chain's CDR3 is CAIRDDRGEFLKQYF. The CDR3 DNA reads as TGTGCCATCAGAGACGACAGGGGAGAATTTCTCAAGCAGTACTTC.

This clonotype occurred a few times. The genes are TRBV29-1 and TRBJ2-3; 9 bases match TRBD1. Germline values: CDR1 SQVTM, CDR2 ANQGSEA. Losses at the gene ends were 7 bases for V and 7 bases for J; bases not matched to a gene: 9. This CDR3 spans 13 amino acids. DNA of the CDR3: TGCAGCGCCCTGGGACAGGGTCATAATACGCAGTATTTT. The encoded protein is CSALGQGHNTQYF.